One sample yielded the 26 T cell receptor beta chains listed below, sequenced in a study of beta chain features in type 1 diabetes. Sequencing targeted expressed TCRB transcripts, as all isolated RNA had been reverse transcribed. TCRdb's copy holds only in-frame clones and misses some; the assay was immunoSEQ multiplex PCR. The sample contains some 220,000 clones, 11% of which appear only once. The sample comprised central memory CD4+ T cells from blood. These TCRs come from a man aged 18 to 29 in good health.

V and J are TRBV30 and TRBJ2-3; 10 bases match TRBD1. V gave up 3 bases and J gave up 3 bases; unmatched junction bases: 6. This CDR3 is built from 15 residues. The germline V gene has CDR1 GTSNPN and CDR2 SVGIG (reference sequence). The CDR3, as DNA: TGTGCCTGGAGGAGGGGGACAGGGGTTACAGATACGCAGTATTTT. Its protein product is CAWRRGTGVTDTQYF.

This clone was counted between two and nine times. The chain couples TRBV28 to TRBJ2-7, with 9 bases that match TRBD1. Germline-derived CDR1 and CDR2 are MDHEN and SYDVKM. This CDR3 is 15 amino acids long. The junction had 7 bases not matched to a gene; V was cut back by 5 bases and J by 2 bases. The CDR3 bases are TGTGCCAGCAGTCAAGTCCGGACAGGGGCCTACGAGCAGTACTTC. Its protein is CASSQVRTGAYEQYF. Supplemented by reference TRBV28 and TRBJ2-7, the full variable domain reads DVKVTQSSRYLVKRTGEKVFLECVQDMDHENMFWYRQDPGLGLRLIYFSYDVKMKEKGDIPEGYSVSREKKERFSLILESASTNQTSMYLCASSQVRTGAYEQYFGPGTRLTVT.

The table lists this clone with a few counts. V and J are TRBV30 and TRBJ2-3; 14 bases are shared with TRBD2. The CDR3 contains 15 residues. The V gene end was trimmed by 3 bases and the J gene end by 6 bases; junction bases not matched to a gene: 5. Looked up from germline, CDR1 is GTSNPN and CDR2 is SVGIG (reference sequence). In DNA form, the CDR3 reads TGTGCCTGGAGGTGGGGACTAGCGGGAGTGGATACGCAGTATTTT. It encodes CAWRWGLAGVDTQYF. Full variable domain (outside the CDR3, taken from reference TRBV30 and TRBJ2-3): SQTIHQWPATLVQPVGSPLSLECTVEGTSNPNLYWYRQAAGRGLQLLFYSVGIGQISSEVPQNLSASRPQDRQFILSSKKLLLSDSGFYLCAWRWGLAGVDTQYFGPGTRLTVL.

The rearrangement joins TRBV11-1 to TRBJ2-2; D unresolved. This CDR3 comprises 16 residues. Trimming stripped 3 bases from V and 0 bases from J, with 11 bases between. Germline V gene data show CDR1 as SGHAT and CDR2 as FQDESV (reference sequence). The CDR3 DNA follows: TGTGCCAGCAGCTTTAGGGCAGCTCCGAACACCGGGGAGCTGTTTTTT. It codes for CASSFRAAPNTGELFF. Filled out from reference TRBV11-1 and TRBJ2-2, the complete variable domain reads EAEVAQSPRYKITEKSQAVAFWCDPISGHATLYWYRQILGQGPELLVQFQDESVVDDSQLPKDRFSAERLKGVDSTLKIQPAELGDSAMYLCASSFRAAPNTGELFFGEGSRLTVL.

This clone was observed a few times. The gene calls are TRBV18 and TRBJ2-7, with D possibly TRBD1 on 5 matching bases. The V gene's germline CDR1 is KGHSH and CDR2 LQKENI. The CDR3 totals 12 residues. The V and J ends lost 6 bases and 5 bases respectively, with 11 bases between them. The CDR3: CASSKGPDEQYF. CDR3 DNA: TGTGCCAGCTCGAAGGGGCCCGACGAGCAGTACTTC.

The chain employs TRBV15 and TRBJ1-5; D uncertain. The CDR3 runs to 16 residues. Germline values: CDR1 LNHNV, CDR2 YYDKDF (reference sequence). V was pared by 0 bases and J by 6 bases, with 15 bases between. CDR3 sequence: CATSRDSEGWGQPQHF. In DNA form, the CDR3 reads TGTGCCACCAGCAGAGATAGCGAGGGTTGGGGTCAGCCCCAGCATTTT. Variable domain in full (rest from reference TRBV15 and TRBJ1-5): DAMVIQNPRYQVTQFGKPVTLSCSQTLNHNVMYWYQQKSSQAPKLLFHYYDKDFNNEADTPDNFQSRRPNTSFCFLDIRSPGLGDTAMYLCATSRDSEGWGQPQHFGDGTRLSIL.

The chain is built from TRBV2 and TRBJ1-2, with D unresolved. The CDR3 spans 13 residues. V was trimmed by 4 bases and J by 5 bases, leaving 11 bases between them. Germline V CDR1 and CDR2: SNHLY, FYNNEI. In nucleotides, the CDR3 is TGTGCCAGCAGTGTTGAAAAGTTTTATGGCTACACCTTC. Amino acids: CASSVEKFYGYTF. The full variable domain, rest sourced from reference TRBV2 and TRBJ1-2, is EPEVTQTPSHQVTQMGQEVILRCVPISNHLYFYWYRQILGQKVEFLVSFYNNEISEKSEIFDDQFSVERPDGSNFTLKIRSTKLEDSAMYFCASSVEKFYGYTFGSGTRLTVV.

This clone was counted a few times. This same CDR3 is encoded by further DNA sequences in the sample. The chain combines TRBV30 with TRBJ2-5; no reliable D call. CDR3 size: 12 residues. Germline V gives CDR1 GTSNPN, CDR2 SVGIG (reference sequence). The V end was cut by 3 bases, the J end by 2 bases, with 7 bases between. The CDR3 sequence: CAWSVGQETQYF. For the CDR3, the DNA is TGTGCCTGGAGCGTGGGACAAGAGACCCAGTACTTC.

The V gene is TRBV7-7, the J gene TRBJ2-5; D remains ambiguous. Germline V gene data show CDR1 as SSHAT and CDR2 as FNYEAQ (reference sequence). The V end was cut by 4 bases, the J end by 3 bases, with 15 bases between. The CDR3 sequence is 15 residues long. CDR3 residues: CASSSSLRSEETQYF. CDR3 bases: TGTGCCAGCAGCTCATCCCTGCGGTCAGAAGAGACCCAGTACTTC.

This clone was seen repeatedly, ten times or more. CDR3: CASRVDLQGYEQYF. The CDR3 bases are TGTGCCAGCAGAGTCGACTTACAGGGATACGAGCAGTACTTC. The chain combines TRBV6-1 with TRBJ2-7, with D tentatively TRBD1 (6 bases). Germline assignment: CDR1 MNHNS and CDR2 SASEGT. The CDR3 runs to 14 residues. V gave up 6 bases and J gave up 4 bases, with 16 bases separating them.

This clone has a handful of counts. CDR3 in amino acids: CASSQRTGWGETQYF. As DNA, the CDR3 is TGCGCCAGCAGCCAGCGGACAGGGTGGGGGGAGACCCAGTACTTC. The chain carries TRBV5-1 and TRBJ2-5; 8 nucleotides align to TRBD1. With V trimmed by 4 bases and J by 5 bases, 10 bases remained unmatched. The CDR3 runs 15 residues. Germline V gene lookup returns CDR1 SGHRS and CDR2 YFSETQ.

This clone was seen a handful of times. V gene TRBV15 combines with J gene TRBJ2-6; D not certain. CDR3 length: 14 residues. Trimming took 0 bases from V and 3 from J, leaving 3 bases between them. In germline, CDR1 is LNHNV, CDR2 YYDKDF (reference sequence). This chain's CDR3 is CATSRDSGANVLTF. The CDR3 nucleotides read TGTGCCACCAGCAGAGATAGTGGGGCCAACGTCCTGACTTTC.

The CDR3 protein is CASSAHLAGGTVKNIQYF. The CDR3, as DNA: TGCGCCAGCAGTGCCCACCTGGCCGGGGGGACAGTCAAAAACATTCAGTACTTC. V usage is TRBV4-3 and J usage is TRBJ2-4; possibly TRBD1 or TRBD2 for D (7 bases each). Germline CDR1 is LGHNA and CDR2 is YSLEER. With 6 bases removed from V and 3 bases from J, the gap between germline ends came to 24 bases. The CDR3 has 18 residues.

V and J are TRBV11-3 and TRBJ2-5, with 7 nucleotides matching TRBD1. Unmatched junction bases numbered 9, after V lost 0 bases and J lost 5 bases. CDR3 length equals 16 residues. CDR1 is SGHNT and CDR2 is YENEEA in the germline V gene. The CDR3 region is CASSLDGRQGSETQYF. The DNA of the CDR3 is TGTGCCAGCAGCTTAGATGGGAGACAGGGAAGTGAGACCCAGTACTTC.

In this sample, this clone turned up a few times. The chain employs TRBV30 and TRBJ2-7; a possible D gene is TRBD1 (6 bases). Deletions cut 2 bases from V and 3 bases from J, with 23 bases between. The V gene's germline CDR1 is GTSNPN and CDR2 SVGIG (reference sequence). The CDR3 totals 17 residues. CDR3 protein: CAWSPPDRPGSNYEQYF. CDR3 DNA: TGTGCCTGGAGTCCACCTGACAGGCCCGGATCGAACTACGAGCAGTACTTC.

This clone was recorded a few times. The chain recombines TRBV7-2 with TRBJ1-2; no definite D call. The germline CDR1 and CDR2 sequences are SGHTA and FQGNSA. The CDR3 is 15 residues long. Trimming removed 1 base at V and 4 bases at J, with 13 bases between. This chain's CDR3 is CASSLVTEGGYGYTF. CDR3 DNA sequence: TGTGCCAGCAGCTTAGTGACGGAAGGCGGCTATGGCTACACCTTC.

The genes are TRBV6-6 and TRBJ2-7; TRBD2 is a possible D gene (6 bases). With 3 bases removed from V and 4 bases from J, the gap between germline ends came to 16 bases. Germline loops: CDR1 MNHNY, CDR2 SVGAGI (reference sequence). The CDR3 runs 15 residues. CDR3 DNA: TGTGCCAGCAGTTATAGGTCGGGAGCGGATTACGAGCAGTACTTC. This sequence encodes CASSYRSGADYEQYF.

The V gene is TRBV2, the J gene TRBJ2-3, with D maybe TRBD2 (5 bases). Germline V gives CDR1 SNHLY, CDR2 FYNNEI. Trimming shortened V by 4 bases and J by 1 base, and 12 bases separated the two germline ends. The CDR3 runs 15 residues. The DNA for the CDR3 is TGTGCCAGCAGTGGGGCTAGCTCTGGCACAGATACGCAGTATTTT. This codes for CASSGASSGTDTQYF.

V and J are TRBV11-3 and TRBJ2-3, with D maybe TRBD2 (5 bases). The CDR3 contains 14 residues. From germline, CDR1 is SGHNT and CDR2 YENEEA. Trimming shortened V by 5 bases and J by 2 bases, and 11 bases separated the two germline ends. CDR3 in DNA: TGTGCCAGCAGCCGAGAGGGATACACAGATACGCAGTATTTT. Its translation is CASSREGYTDTQYF.

This clone was found a few times. This chain joins TRBV7-2 and TRBJ2-5; the D gene is possibly TRBD1 (5 bases). The germline gives CDR1 SGHTA, CDR2 FQGNSA. The CDR3 runs 14 residues. The V gene lost 1 base and the J gene lost 7 bases, with 13 bases spanning the gap. CDR3: CASSLGQGTGTQYF. CDR3 DNA: TGTGCCAGCAGCTTAGGCCAGGGTACCGGGACCCAGTACTTC.

This clone has only one observation. V usage is TRBV10-3 and J usage is TRBJ2-5, with a possible D match to TRBD2 (7 bases). This CDR3 comprises 13 residues. Germline CDR1 reads ENHRY; CDR2 reads SYGVKD. The V end was cut by 8 bases, the J end by 7 bases, with 17 bases between. For the CDR3, the DNA is TGTGCCATCGGGGGGGCCGCCGATGGGACCCAGTACTTC. Its translation is CAIGGAADGTQYF.

The rearrangement joins TRBV4-2 to TRBJ1-1, with 8 positions matching TRBD1. This CDR3 comprises 20 residues. CDR1 and CDR2 (germline): LGHNA, YNFKEQ. After removal of 3 bases from V and 0 bases from J, the junction contained 18 bases not matched to a gene. The CDR3 sequence: CASSHLKETGGGRMNTEAFF. The CDR3 nucleotides read TGTGCCAGCAGCCATCTCAAAGAAACAGGGGGAGGGAGGATGAACACTGAAGCTTTCTTT.

The chain uses TRBV4-1 and TRBJ2-1, with TRBD2 identical over 14 bases. This CDR3 spans 16 amino acids. Germline CDR1 and CDR2: MGHRA and YSYEKL. The J segment lost 9 bases and the V segment lost 0 bases, leaving 4 bases of the junction unmatched. The CDR3 here is CASSQDGTSGSGEQFF. The CDR3 DNA reads TGCGCCAGCAGCCAAGACGGGACTAGCGGGAGTGGTGAGCAGTTCTTC.

The CDR3 DNA follows: TGTGCCAGCAATGGAGCGGGAGGGCAGCGGGTTCATGAGCAGTTCTTC. It yields the protein CASNGAGGQRVHEQFF. The chain uses TRBV11-2 and TRBJ2-1, with 10 bases matching TRBD2. The CDR3 extends over 16 amino acids. Germline CDR1 SGHAT, CDR2 FQNNGV. V was clipped by 7 bases and J by 8 bases; unmatched bases: 14.

Only a few counts were recorded for this clone. The chain carries TRBV7-9 and TRBJ2-2, with D tentatively TRBD1 (6 bases). CDR1 and CDR2 from the germline V gene are SEHNR and FQNEAQ (reference sequence). The V gene lost 3 bases and the J gene lost 1 base, with 9 bases spanning the gap. This CDR3 comprises 15 residues. CDR3 in DNA: TGTGCCAGCAGCTTCGGACAGCGGAACACCGGGGAGCTGTTTTTT. This translates into CASSFGQRNTGELFF. Supplemented by reference TRBV7-9 and TRBJ2-2, the full variable domain reads DTGVSQNPRHKITKRGQNVTFRCDPISEHNRLYWYRQTLGQGPEFLTYFQNEAQLEKSRLLSDRFSAERPKGSFSTLEIQRTEQGDSAMYLCASSFGQRNTGELFFGEGSRLTVL.

J is TRBJ2-7 and V is TRBV14; D might be TRBD1 (5 bases). V lost 4 bases to trimming and J lost 0 bases, with 7 bases between them. The CDR3 spans 13 residues. Germline assignment: CDR1 SGHDN and CDR2 FVKESK. Written as DNA, the CDR3 is TGTGCCAGCAGCCGGACATACTCCTACGAGCAGTACTTC. Residues: CASSRTYSYEQYF. The whole variable domain, remainder taken from reference TRBV14 and TRBJ2-7, is EAGVTQFPSHSVIEKGQTVTLRCDPISGHDNLYWYRRVMGKEIKFLLHFVKESKQDESGMPNNRFLAERTGGTYSTLKVQPAELEDSGVYFCASSRTYSYEQYFGPGTRLTVT.